Listed below are T cell receptor beta chains from one sample, sequenced in a study of T-cell reconstitution after alpha-beta-depleted transplantation in children. TCRdb itself ran the PCR reads through MiXCR, one entry per CDR3 protein. The sample contains about 200,000 distinct CDR3 sequences, just over 14% of which appear only once. This material consisted of PBMCs from the stem cell graft donor, taken from the stem cell graft. Every receptor here comes from a human donor who donated a stem cell graft to a child with acute lymphoblastic leukemia. CDR3s include the opening cysteine and the closing phenylalanine or tryptophan. The D gene is left open where the match is weak. The size entry is marked missing in some rows and otherwise reads once, few, many or a size class.

cdr3_aa	cdr3_nt	v_call	j_call	clone_size	d_call
CASSLSREVANEQFF	TGTGCCAGCAGCTTAAGCAGGGAGGTTGCCAATGAGCAGTTCTTC	TRBV11-2	TRBJ2-1	few	-
CASSKLQIREKLFF	TGTGCCAGCAGTAAATTACAAATCCGAGAAAAACTGTTTTTT	TRBV12-3/TRBV12-4	TRBJ1-4	few	-
CASSPQITSGNTIYF	TGTGCCAGCAGCCCTCAGATTACCTCTGGAAACACCATATATTTT	TRBV7-2	TRBJ1-3	many	-
CASNLGGTGLFF	TGTGCCAGCAACCTAGGGGGGACGGGACTGTTTTTT	TRBV12-3/TRBV12-4	TRBJ1-4	many	-
CASSLDLGSGVSYNEQFF	TGTGCCAGCAGCTTAGATCTAGGATCGGGTGTCTCCTACAATGAGCAGTTCTTC	TRBV11-2	TRBJ2-1	-	-
CASSLVTGQDYGYTF	TGCGCCAGCAGCTTGGTTACAGGGCAAGACTATGGCTACACCTTC	TRBV5-1	TRBJ1-2	many	-
CASSSQTGVTDTQYF	TGTGCCAGCAGCAGCCAGACAGGGGTGACAGATACGCAGTATTTT	TRBV7-2	TRBJ2-3	many	TRBD1
CASSNPASGNEQFF	TGTGCCAGCAGCAACCCTGCTAGCGGGAATGAGCAGTTCTTC	TRBV6-1	TRBJ2-1	-	TRBD2
CASSLGQGITYEQYF	TGTGCCAGCAGCTTGGGCCAGGGAATTACCTACGAGCAGTACTTC	TRBV7-9	TRBJ2-7	many	-
CSARGRMNTEAFF	TGCAGTGCTAGGGGACGGATGAACACTGAAGCTTTCTTT	TRBV20-1	TRBJ1-1	many	-
CSAELAVGVETQYF	TGCAGTGCTGAACTAGCGGTAGGGGTGGAGACCCAGTACTTC	TRBV20-1	TRBJ2-5	many	TRBD2
CASSRNRQGGKETQYF	TGTGCCAGCAGCCGGAACAGACAGGGCGGCAAAGAGACCCAGTACTTC	TRBV7-9	TRBJ2-5	many	TRBD1